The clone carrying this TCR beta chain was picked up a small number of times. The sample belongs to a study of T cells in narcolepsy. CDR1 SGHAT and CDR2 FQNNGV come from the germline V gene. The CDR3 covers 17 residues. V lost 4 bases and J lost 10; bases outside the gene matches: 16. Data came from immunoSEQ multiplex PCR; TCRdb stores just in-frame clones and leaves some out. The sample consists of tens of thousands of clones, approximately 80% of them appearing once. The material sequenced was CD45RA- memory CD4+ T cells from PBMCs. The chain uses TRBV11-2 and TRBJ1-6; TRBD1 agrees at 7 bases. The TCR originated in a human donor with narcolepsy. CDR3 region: CASSSIGTAGRKSPLHF. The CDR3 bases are TGTGCCAGCAGCTCCATCGGGACAGCGGGAAGGAAATCACCCCTCCACTTT. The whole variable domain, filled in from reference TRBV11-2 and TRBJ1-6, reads EAGVAQSPRYKIIEKRQSVAFWCNPISGHATLYWYQQILGQGPKLLIQFQNNGVVDDSQLPKDRFSAERLKGVDSTLKIQPAKLEDSAVYLCASSSIGTAGRKSPLHFGNGTRLTVT.